This T cell receptor (beta chain) was identified in a study of T cells in Graves' hyperthyroidism and ophthalmopathy. On the basis of clinical symptoms, serum thyroxine and TRAb, thyroid ultrasound and orbital computed tomography, diagnoses were made. Germline V gives CDR1 MDHEN, CDR2 SYDVKM. V lost 5 bases and J lost 1; bases outside the gene matches: 8. CDR3 length equals 16 residues. Study-level points and caveats: Ophthalmopathy stood apart from stable hyperthyroidism in a 13 V-J model. In blood, most of the thyroid clonotypes expanded above 0.001 were also present.

This clonotype was found many times. Its antigen remains unknown. TCR beta CDR3 regions were amplified from RNA. A first-round RT-PCR of the TCR CDR3 used the HTBI primer set. TCRdb itself ran the multiplex PCR reads through MiXCR, one entry per CDR3 protein. This repertoire shows 600,000 or so distinct CDR3 sequences, 11% to 15% found once; its top ten account for less than 9%. Material: blood. The receptor was isolated from a woman between 18 and 29 years old with Graves' ophthalmopathy. V is TRBV28 and J is TRBJ1-1, with TRBD1 identical over 9 bases. The CDR3 here is CASSQGQGRGNTEAFF. CDR3 nucleotide sequence: TGTGCCAGCAGTCAGGGACAGGGTAGGGGGAACACTGAAGCTTTCTTT.